This T cell receptor beta chain was captured in a study of T cell changes during pregnancy in multiple sclerosis. This table comes from immunoSEQ multiplex PCR, and its TCRdb copy is limited to in-frame clones, with some not included. The repertoire holds tens of thousands of clones, with more than 75% as singletons. The germline V and J ends were trimmed by 0 bases and 6 bases, with 3 bases remaining between them. CDR1 and CDR2 (germline): MNHEY, SVGAGI. This CDR3 is 13 amino acids long. The sequences come from peripheral blood, collected in the first trimester of pregnancy. This clonotype originated in a female donor in good health, enrolled as a control in a pregnancy study. The chain carries TRBV6-5 and TRBJ1-6; D gene unclear. The CDR3 region is CASSYSSNSPLHF. The CDR3 DNA reads as TGTGCCAGCAGTTACTCGAGTAATTCACCCCTCCACTTT.